The 19 T cell receptor beta chains presented below share a single source sample, sequenced in a study of cytomegalovirus exposure and HLA in healthy donors. PCR primers comprised 60 Vbeta and 13 Jbeta primers. Clones were read by immunoSEQ multiplex PCR, and TCRdb kept only the in-frame ones, dropping some. The sample has roughly 120,000 clones. Input material: PBMCs. The receptor set was obtained from a man in his thirties or forties in good health and CMV-seronegative.

The CDR3: CAISAFKAHEQYF. In DNA, the CDR3 is TGTGCCATCAGTGCCTTTAAAGCCCACGAGCAGTACTTC. This chain links TRBV10-3 with TRBJ2-7; D is undetermined. Looked up from germline, CDR1 is ENHRY and CDR2 is SYGVKD. With 4 bases removed from V and 5 bases from J, the gap between germline ends came to 12 bases. The CDR3 has 13 residues.

The CDR3 is CASIPNSGGSYEQYF. The CDR3 DNA sequence: TGTGCCAGCATCCCCAATAGCGGGGGCTCCTACGAGCAGTACTTC. V usage is TRBV6-1 and J usage is TRBJ2-7; 9 bases match TRBD2. CDR1 is MNHNS and CDR2 is SASEGT in the germline V gene. The CDR3 extends over 15 amino acids. Unmatched junction bases numbered 7, after V lost 7 bases and J lost 0 bases.

The chain is built from TRBV5-1 and TRBJ1-6; 8 nucleotides match TRBD1. The ends lost 4 bases at V and 9 bases at J; junction bases unmatched: 9. The CDR3 is 15 residues long. Germline CDR1 and CDR2: SGHRS and YFSETQ. The DNA of the CDR3 is TGCGCCAGCAGCCCGGACGGACAGGGCGGTTCACCCCTCCACTTT. This translates into CASSPDGQGGSPLHF.

The V call is TRBV10-2, the J call TRBJ1-5; TRBD1 matches at 9 bases. The V gene end was trimmed by 4 bases and the J gene end by 1 base; junction bases not matched to a gene: 2. The length of the CDR3 is 15 residues. Looked up from germline, CDR1 is WSHSY and CDR2 is SAAADI. The CDR3 reads CASSAGQGSNQPQHF. CDR3 nucleotide sequence: TGCGCCAGCAGTGCAGGACAGGGGAGCAATCAGCCCCAGCATTTT.

Note on this clone: Other DNA sequences within the sample encode an identical CDR3. The V and J genes are TRBV7-9 and TRBJ1-1; 8 bases map to TRBD1. Looked up from germline, CDR1 is SEHNR and CDR2 is FQNEAQ (reference sequence). The CDR3 runs to 14 residues. J was trimmed by 4 bases and V by 5 bases; bases with no gene match: 6. CDR3 region: CASSPPRGLTEAFF. Written as DNA, the CDR3 is TGTGCCAGCAGCCCACCCAGGGGGCTCACTGAAGCTTTCTTT.

The J gene is TRBJ1-2, the V gene TRBV29-1, with D hard to call. Germline-derived CDR1 and CDR2 are SQVTM and ANQGSEA. V gave up 3 bases and J gave up 8 bases, with 7 bases separating them. The CDR3 is made up of 10 amino acids. The CDR3 region has the DNA TGCAGCGTTGACTCTCTGGGCTACACCTTC. This translates into CSVDSLGYTF. Full variable domain (remainder filled in from reference TRBV29-1 and TRBJ1-2): SAVISQKPSRDICQRGTSLTIQCQVDSQVTMMFWYRQQPGQSLTLIATANQGSEATYESGFVIDKFPISRPNLTFSTLTVSNMSPEDSSIYLCSVDSLGYTFGSGTRLTVV.

A note on this clone: The junction departs from the called germline gene at one end, perhaps through a read error. The chain couples TRBV27 to TRBJ2-5, with 7 bases matching TRBD2. The germline V gene encodes CDR1 MNHEY and CDR2 SMNVEV (reference sequence). The CDR3 is 15 amino acids. The CDR3 nucleotides are TGTGCCAGCAGTCAGACTAGCCCCCCGGCAGAGGCCCAGTACTTC. Amino acids: CASSQTSPPAEAQYF.

The genes are TRBV5-1 and TRBJ2-3; tentatively, D is TRBD2 (5 bases). Germline CDR1 is SGHRS and CDR2 is YFSETQ. With 4 bases removed from V and 4 bases from J, the gap between germline ends came to 10 bases. The CDR3 totals 13 residues. The CDR3: CASSVTGADTQYF. The CDR3, as DNA: TGCGCCAGCAGCGTAACCGGGGCAGATACGCAGTATTTT.

This sequence joins TRBV19 and TRBJ2-1; 8 positions agree with TRBD1. The CDR3 length is 12 residues. Losses at the gene ends were 6 bases for V and 7 bases for J; bases not matched to a gene: 2. Germline assignment: CDR1 LNHDA and CDR2 SQIVND (reference sequence). DNA for the CDR3: TGTGCCAGTAGCCGACAGGGGAATGAGCAGTTCTTC. Protein sequence: CASSRQGNEQFF.

The chain couples TRBV28 to TRBJ1-5; D is ambiguous. The germline V and J ends were trimmed by 2 bases and 5 bases, with 16 bases remaining between them. The germline CDR1 and CDR2 sequences are MDHEN and SYDVKM. The CDR3 runs to 16 residues. DNA of the CDR3: TGTGCCAGCAGTTTAGGAGGGAATGAGGGTCATCAGCCCCAGCATTTT. Translating gives CASSLGGNEGHQPQHF. Full variable domain (rest looked up from reference TRBV28 and TRBJ1-5): DVKVTQSSRYLVKRTGEKVFLECVQDMDHENMFWYRQDPGLGLRLIYFSYDVKMKEKGDIPEGYSVSREKKERFSLILESASTNQTSMYLCASSLGGNEGHQPQHFGDGTRLSIL.

The chain combines TRBV5-1 with TRBJ2-5; 14 nucleotides align to TRBD2. V lost 5 bases, J lost 1 base, and 7 bases stayed unmatched. CDR1 SGHRS and CDR2 YFSETQ come from the germline V gene. CDR3 size: 17 residues. CDR3 protein: CASRVGLAGGLQETQYF. CDR3 DNA: TGCGCCAGCAGGGTCGGACTAGCGGGAGGCCTCCAAGAGACCCAGTACTTC.

The chain uses TRBV18 and TRBJ2-7; 13 bases align to TRBD2. The germline CDR1 and CDR2 sequences are KGHSH and LQKENI. The ends lost 3 bases at V and 1 base at J; junction bases unmatched: 0. This CDR3 is 15 amino acids long. CDR3 in amino acids: CASSPGLAGSYEQYF. CDR3 bases: TGTGCCAGCTCACCGGGACTAGCGGGATCCTACGAGCAGTACTTC.

The V gene is TRBV27, the J gene TRBJ1-5; D perhaps matches TRBD1 (6 bases). V was clipped by 3 bases and J by 7 bases, with 13 bases between them. The CDR3 length is 14 residues. From germline, CDR1 is MNHEY and CDR2 SMNVEV (reference sequence). CDR3 nucleotide sequence: TGTGCCAGCAGTTTGAAGGGGGGGGACCAGCCCCAGCATTTT. Encoded protein: CASSLKGGDQPQHF.

About this clone: Other DNA sequences in the same sample also yield this CDR3. The genes are TRBV30 and TRBJ2-1; TRBD2 matches 11 bases. Unmatched junction bases numbered 4, after V lost 0 bases and J lost 6 bases. Germline V lookup: CDR1 GTSNPN, CDR2 SVGIG (reference sequence). The CDR3 has 15 amino acids. The CDR3: CAWSVLAGVTNEQFF. For the CDR3, the DNA is TGTGCCTGGAGTGTACTAGCGGGAGTCACCAATGAGCAGTTCTTC.

The V gene is TRBV6-5, the J gene TRBJ2-7; TRBD1 matches 8 bases. The CDR3 contains 14 residues. J was trimmed by 1 base and V by 6 bases; bases with no gene match: 5. The V gene's germline CDR1 is MNHEY and CDR2 SVGAGI. CDR3 sequence: CASSSGTGSYEQYF. DNA of the CDR3: TGTGCCAGCAGCTCCGGGACAGGATCCTACGAGCAGTACTTC.

The chain carries TRBV4-3 and TRBJ2-7; no reliable D call. This CDR3 is built from 15 residues. CDR1 LGHNA and CDR2 YSLEER come from the germline V gene. Deletions cut 0 bases from V and 3 bases from J, with 12 bases between. CDR3 amino acids: CASSQDRDNLYEQYF. The CDR3 DNA reads as TGCGCCAGCAGCCAAGACCGCGACAATCTCTACGAGCAGTACTTC.

J is TRBJ2-7 and V is TRBV5-1; 10 bases are a match to TRBD1. CDR1 is SGHRS and CDR2 is YFSETQ in the germline V gene. The ends lost 4 bases at V and 6 bases at J; junction bases unmatched: 10. This CDR3 spans 15 amino acids. The CDR3, as DNA: TGCGCCAGCAGCCCAAGGACAGGGGGAGGATTCGAGCAGTACTTC. As protein: CASSPRTGGGFEQYF.

The V gene is TRBV10-3, the J gene TRBJ1-5, with TRBD1 matching over 8 bases. CDR3 length equals 17 residues. CDR1 and CDR2 (germline): ENHRY, SYGVKD. J gave up 2 bases and V 0 bases, and 6 bases lay outside the gene matches. The CDR3 coding sequence is TGTGCCATCAGTGAGTCCGGGACAGGAAAAGGCAATCAGCCCCAGCATTTT. Its protein product is CAISESGTGKGNQPQHF.

The chain combines TRBV9 with TRBJ2-1; TRBD1 aligns across 9 bases. This CDR3 region has 14 residues. The germline V gene encodes CDR1 SGDLS and CDR2 YYNGEE. V shed 4 bases and J 9 bases; nucleotides not matched to a gene: 8. DNA of the CDR3: TGTGCCAGCAGCATATTACAGGGGGCGGGTGAGCAGTTCTTC. This translates into CASSILQGAGEQFF.